These 15 T cell receptor beta chains were sequenced from one sample in a study of PD-1 blockade in classical Hodgkin lymphoma (dated by TCRdb to 2019 to 2021). The time point label corresponds to: cycle 2 day 1 (C2D1) of nivolumab. Relapse after autologous stem cell transplantation had occurred in all trial patients, and cohorts A, B and C were distinguished by prior brentuximab vedotin exposure. Receptors were amplified or captured by the immunoSEQ multiplex PCR assay. Drawn from immuneACCESS, this table holds only the in-frame rearrangements with V and J called that TCRdb kept. Clones are partly lost; checked studies trace under half to an unresolved V gene and leave the rest unexplained. The sample contains 30,000 to 45,000 clones, roughly three quarters of them found a single time. The biggest ten clones account for 12% to 15% of the sample. The source was peripheral blood mononuclear cells (PBMCs), collected before the second cycle of nivolumab. The receptors here all came from a human donor with classical Hodgkin lymphoma.

The V and J genes are TRBV4-3 and TRBJ2-1; no reliable D call. The CDR3 is 15 amino acids. Trimming removed 1 base at V and 3 bases at J, with 10 bases between. Germline V gene lookup returns CDR1 LGHNA and CDR2 YSLEER. The CDR3 sequence: CASSQGHWVYNEQFF. In DNA form, the CDR3 reads TGCGCCAGCAGCCAAGGTCATTGGGTCTACAATGAGCAGTTCTTC.

This clone has a handful of counts. The chain couples TRBV5-1 to TRBJ2-2, with D maybe TRBD2 (6 bases). The CDR3 has 14 amino acids. V was pared by 1 base and J by 6 bases, with 10 bases between. Germline CDR1 and CDR2: SGHRS and YFSETQ. The CDR3 DNA reads TGCGCCAGCAGCTTGTACCCTAGCGCCGGGGAGCTGTTTTTT. Translated: CASSLYPSAGELFF.

This clone has more than one count but fewer than ten. J is TRBJ2-1 and V is TRBV5-1; 12 positions agree with TRBD2. The CDR3 is made up of 13 amino acids. Germline V gives CDR1 SGHRS, CDR2 YFSETQ. Trimming cost V 9 bases and J 10 bases; bases outside gene matches: 8. This CDR3 is CATKTSGSSEQFF. CDR3 bases: TGCGCCACCAAGACTAGCGGGAGCTCCGAGCAGTTCTTC.

V gene TRBV29-1 combines with J gene TRBJ2-1; 7 bases fit TRBD1. Germline CDR1 SQVTM, CDR2 ANQGSEA. The CDR3 runs 12 residues. V dropped 6 bases and J dropped 9; count of bases not matched to a gene: 8. CDR3: CSVYRQGGEQFF. CDR3 nucleotides: TGCAGCGTCTACAGACAGGGCGGTGAGCAGTTCTTC.

Only one count was recorded for this clone. The CDR3, as DNA: TGTGCCAGCAGTCCGTCGGGGACAGGGATCGGGCAGCCCCAGCATTTT. Protein sequence: CASSPSGTGIGQPQHF. The genes are TRBV28 and TRBJ1-5, with 9 bases lining up with TRBD1. There are 16 residues in the CDR3. Germline loops: CDR1 MDHEN, CDR2 SYDVKM. The J segment lost 7 bases and the V segment lost 5 bases, leaving 12 bases of the junction unmatched.

This chain uses TRBV18 with TRBJ1-4; TRBD1 might be the D (5 bases). Trimming removed 5 bases at V and 5 bases at J, with 9 bases between. There are 13 residues in the CDR3. The germline V gene encodes CDR1 KGHSH and CDR2 LQKENI. CDR3 DNA sequence: TGTGCCAGCTCATCACGGGACAATGAAAAACTGTTTTTT. It codes for CASSSRDNEKLFF.

The chain carries TRBV2 and TRBJ2-6; D is unresolved. CDR1 and CDR2 (germline): SNHLY, FYNNEI. V was clipped by 1 base and J by 2 bases, with 9 bases between them. The CDR3 totals 16 residues. The CDR3 sequence: CASSEEARAGANVLTF. The CDR3 region has the DNA TGTGCCAGCAGTGAAGAGGCTAGGGCTGGGGCCAACGTCCTGACTTTC.

This clone has more than one count but fewer than ten. This chain joins TRBV21-1 and TRBJ2-2; the listed D gene, TRBD2, was not tested against the DNA. TRBV21-1 is deemed a pseudogene. This CDR3 is 17 amino acids long. The DNA for the CDR3 is TGTGCCAGCAGCACTCAACACGGGGGGCGAAAAACCGGGGAGCTGTTTTTT. This gives the protein CASSTQHGGRKTGELFF.

In this sample, this clone turned up a few times. The chain carries TRBV7-2 and TRBJ2-5; D perhaps matches TRBD2 (5 bases). Trimming left V 3 bases short and J 5 bases short, with 16 bases between. Looked up from germline, CDR1 is SGHTA and CDR2 is FQGNSA. The CDR3 is 15 residues long. The CDR3 is CASSFGLGVGETQYF. For the CDR3, the DNA is TGTGCCAGCAGCTTCGGTCTCGGGGTCGGGGAGACCCAGTACTTC.

J is TRBJ2-2 and V is TRBV7-2; the D call may be TRBD1 or TRBD2 (5 bases each). The CDR3 totals 15 residues. Germline V gives CDR1 SGHTA, CDR2 FQGNSA. The V end was cut by 1 base, the J end by 3 bases, with 9 bases between. CDR3 coding DNA: TGTGCCAGCAGCTTAGTGGGGACGTACACCGGGGAGCTGTTTTTT. Protein product: CASSLVGTYTGELFF.

V gene TRBV7-9 combines with J gene TRBJ2-3; 7 nucleotides align to TRBD1. Trimming removed 10 bases from V and 2 bases from J; junction bases left unmatched: 3. There are 12 residues in the CDR3. Germline V gene lookup returns CDR1 SEHNR and CDR2 FQNEAQ (reference sequence). The CDR3: CAIGGPTDTQYF. Written as DNA, the CDR3 is TGTGCCATAGGGGGCCCCACAGATACGCAGTATTTT.

The gene calls are TRBV2 and TRBJ2-1, with 9 positions matching TRBD2. V lost 5 bases and J lost 4; bases outside the gene matches: 6. Looked up from germline, CDR1 is SNHLY and CDR2 is FYNNEI. The CDR3 has 15 amino acids. The CDR3, as DNA: TGTGCCAGCAGTCTCAGCGGGGGGCCGTACAATGAGCAGTTCTTC. It specifies CASSLSGGPYNEQFF.

This chain links TRBV7-8 with TRBJ2-6; 8 bases line up with TRBD1. In germline, CDR1 is SGHVS, CDR2 FQNEAQ. The CDR3 is 15 residues long. V shed 6 bases and J 2 bases; nucleotides not matched to a gene: 3. CDR3 in amino acids: CASREQGAGANVLTF. CDR3 coding DNA: TGTGCCAGCAGGGAACAGGGGGCTGGGGCCAACGTCCTGACTTTC.

The chain is built from TRBV19 and TRBJ1-1, with 7 bases aligning to TRBD1. The CDR3 contains 15 residues. J lost 2 bases, V lost 4 bases, and 7 bases had no gene match. The germline V gene encodes CDR1 LNHDA and CDR2 SQIVND (reference sequence). CDR3 region: CASSSTGTDNTEAFF. The CDR3 DNA reads TGTGCCAGTAGTAGCACCGGGACAGATAACACTGAAGCTTTCTTT.

The rearrangement joins TRBV9 to TRBJ2-1, with 8 nucleotides matching TRBD2. The junction had 3 bases not matched to a gene; V was cut back by 0 bases and J by 4 bases. The V gene's germline CDR1 is SGDLS and CDR2 YYNGEE. The CDR3 contains 15 residues. Here the CDR3 reads CASSVGIAGYNEQFF. CDR3 coding DNA: TGTGCCAGCAGCGTAGGTATAGCGGGATACAATGAGCAGTTCTTC.